The sequence of this T cell receptor (beta chain) was determined in a study of T cell responses to AZD1222 COVID-19 vaccine. TCRdb keeps only in-frame clones here, not all; method: immunoSEQ multiplex PCR. The data show 150,000 to 200,000 clones, with around nine tenths seen just once and more than 5.5% held by the top ten. V lost 2 bases to trimming and J lost 1 base, with 11 bases between them. The germline gives CDR1 SGHTA, CDR2 FQGNSA. CDR3 length equals 15 residues. The J gene is TRBJ1-1, the V gene TRBV7-2, with TRBD1 as a possible D gene (5 bases). Material: peripheral blood, obtained on day 0 of AZD1222 vaccination. This sequence originates from an adult in good health. CDR3 amino acids: CASSLSSGKNTEAFF. In DNA, the CDR3 is TGTGCCAGCAGCTTATCTTCAGGGAAGAACACTGAAGCTTTCTTT.